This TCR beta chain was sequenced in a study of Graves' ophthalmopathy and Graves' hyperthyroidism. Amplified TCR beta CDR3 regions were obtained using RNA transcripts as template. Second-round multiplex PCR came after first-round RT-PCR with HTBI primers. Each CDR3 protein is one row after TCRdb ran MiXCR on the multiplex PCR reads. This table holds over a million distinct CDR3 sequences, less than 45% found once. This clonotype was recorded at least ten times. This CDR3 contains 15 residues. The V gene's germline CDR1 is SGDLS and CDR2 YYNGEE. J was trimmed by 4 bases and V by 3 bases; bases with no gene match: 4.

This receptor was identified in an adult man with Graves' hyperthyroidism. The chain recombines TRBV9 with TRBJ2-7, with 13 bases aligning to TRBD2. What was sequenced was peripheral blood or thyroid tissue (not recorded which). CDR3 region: CASSEGTSGEYEQYF. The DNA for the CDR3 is TGTGCCAGCAGCGAAGGGACTAGCGGGGAATACGAGCAGTACTTC.